The subject of this entry is one T cell receptor beta chain. Its antigen remains unidentified. These data originate in a study of radiation and T cells in renal cell carcinoma. Assay used: immunoSEQ multiplex PCR; TCRdb lists only in-frame clones, some missing. The sample comprises around 180,000 clones, 88% of which are singletons, and 11% rests with the top ten. Overall study findings and caveats: Top tumor clonotypes rose in blood 2 weeks post-radiation, then contracted.

Documented time point: blood 4 weeks post-SBRT, at nephrectomy. Treatment here: 15 Gy SBRT to primary tumor, nephrectomy 4 weeks later. The patient's renal cell carcinoma had clear cell pathology. The CDR3 is 12 residues long. Germline V gene lookup returns CDR1 SNHLY and CDR2 FYNNEI. Trimming took off 5 bases at V and 8 bases at J, with 12 bases between the two ends. The sequenced sample was blood, obtained from a patient whose treatment included radiotherapy and nephrectomy. This receptor was obtained from a woman in her forties or fifties with renal cell carcinoma. The gene calls are TRBV2 and TRBJ1-2; weak D call: TRBD1 (5 bases). Written as DNA, the CDR3 is TGTGCCAGCAGTCGACAGAGCGAGGGCTACACCTTC. The encoded protein is CASSRQSEGYTF. The full variable domain, in which reference TRBV2 and TRBJ1-2 provide the parts outside the CDR3, is EPEVTQTPSHQVTQMGQEVILRCVPISNHLYFYWYRQILGQKVEFLVSFYNNEISEKSEIFDDQFSVERPDGSNFTLKIRSTKLEDSAMYFCASSRQSEGYTFGSGTRLTVV.